The clone carrying this TCR beta chain has only a few counts. MiXCR, applied by TCRdb to the reads, yields one record per CDR3 protein. The sample shows about 740,000 distinct CDR3 sequences, less than 40% of them seen only once. CDR3 length equals 13 residues. CDR1 and CDR2 (germline): DFQATT, SNEGSKA (reference sequence). The V end lost 0 bases, the J end lost 1 base, and 6 bases lay between the germline ends. The data derive from a study of T cell repertoires in cytomegalovirus infection. The chain joins TRBV20-1 to TRBJ1-1, with D uncertain. Sample: PBMCs. The clonotype was recovered from a human donor in good health (CMV status not recorded). Some clones in this sample may be carry-over from other donors' samples. The CDR3 coding sequence is TGCAGTGCTAGAGATCTGGCGAACACTGAAGCTTTCTTT. Protein sequence: CSARDLANTEAFF.